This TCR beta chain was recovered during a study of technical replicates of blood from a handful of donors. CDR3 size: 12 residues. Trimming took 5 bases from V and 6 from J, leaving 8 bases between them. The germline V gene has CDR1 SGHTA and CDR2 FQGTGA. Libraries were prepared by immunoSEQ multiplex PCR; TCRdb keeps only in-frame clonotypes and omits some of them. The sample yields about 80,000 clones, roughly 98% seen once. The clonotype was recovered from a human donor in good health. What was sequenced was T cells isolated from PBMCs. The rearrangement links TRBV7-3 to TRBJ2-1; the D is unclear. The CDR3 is CASSPGSNEQFF. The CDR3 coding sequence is TGTGCCAGCAGCCCCGGTAGCAATGAGCAGTTCTTC.